Described below is a single T cell receptor beta chain sequence and its context. Its antigen is not identified. These data are taken from a study of T cell responses to AZD1222 COVID-19 vaccine. Across the study: Second-dose intervals of approximately 4 or approximately 12 weeks were pooled. Broader study findings: Baseline antibody screening turned up just a handful of seropositive AZD1222 recipients. Donor demographics were predominantly white British with a female majority; clonal diversity may be underestimated. Unmutated variant regions are reportedly the target of nearly half of TCRs that are spike-specific.

V lost 7 bases to trimming and J lost 10 bases, with 17 bases between them. This CDR3 spans 14 amino acids. Germline CDR1 is MDHEN and CDR2 is SYDVKM. The table came from immunoSEQ multiplex PCR; TCRdb's copy has only in-frame clones and leaves some out. The repertoire has 150,000 to 200,000 clones, around 95% of them found once; the top ten carry approximately 0.64%. Sequencing was performed on peripheral blood, taken on day 0 of AZD1222 vaccination. The chain carries TRBV28 and TRBJ1-6; D perhaps matches TRBD1 (6 bases). The clonotype was recovered from an adult in good health. CDR3 DNA sequence: TGTGCCAGCACCCCTGGGGACATAGGCTCACCCCTCCACTTT. It codes for CASTPGDIGSPLHF.